This T cell receptor (beta chain) was sequenced for a study of spatial heterogeneity in lung cancer (dated by TCRdb to between 2018 and 2021). With respect to the entire study: Beta-chain transcripts were consistently detected in greater numbers than alpha-chain transcripts, which likely reflected higher beta-chain transcript abundance. TCR alpha and beta repertoires were quantitatively compared across multiple tumor regions, matched nontumor lung and blood in non-small cell lung cancer. Nonsynonymous mutation counts, determined by whole-exome sequencing of tumor tissue, were related to TCR repertoire features. In the raw uncorrected reads, each unique combination of TCR and UMI appeared more than ten times on average. Both alpha and beta chains were TCR-sequenced in samples taken at surgery, namely 220 tumor regions, approximately 66 matched nontumor lung samples and 50 to 60 PBMC samples. Broader findings and caveats from the paper: Additional single-cell paired TCR alpha and beta sequencing was considered necessary to confirm, at a functional level, the hypothesis that regional TCRs recognize regional mutations. Ubiquitous expanded tumor TCRs were detected in blood more often at tumor resection than at routine follow-up.

Looking up the germline V gene yields CDR1 SGHRS and CDR2 YFSETQ. Trimming takes 4 bases from V and 0 bases from J, and the germline ends sit 11 bases apart. The CDR3, from cysteine to phenylalanine, totals 16 residues. The entry retains the CDR3 DNA only, 48 bases that are in frame from base 1. Interpreted using the paper, the time point label stands for: sample taken at primary tumor resection. For TCR sequencing, whole RNA was extracted from tumor and nontumor lung tissue, or from cryopreserved PBMC samples, and no cell sorting was done. The donors were about 65 patients from the lung TRACERx cohort who had early-stage, untreated non-small cell lung cancer. Only patients with enough RNA available from two or more tumor regions were chosen for TCR sequencing. Library preparation used 5' RACE. Sequencing relied on a NextSeq 500. To allow correction of PCR and sequencing errors, the TCR library protocol tagged every TCR cDNA molecule with a unique molecular identifier. From the authors' description of their analysis: TCR identification, UMI-based error correction and CDR3 extraction were all carried out with Decombinator tools. Expanded TCRs were defined as those above a frequency of 2 per 1,000, corresponding to the top 1% of the tumor frequency distribution. Renyi diversity was calculated using the R vegan package after each repertoire was subsampled 100 times to 5,000 TCRs. CDR3 similarity networks were built from amino acid triplet string-kernel similarity, connecting CDR3s with pairwise similarity above 0.82. Using fastp at Q25 and MiXCR, TCRdb reprocessed the public reads and kept productive beta chains. Here each entry gathers all rows of one CDR3 protein and keeps the most common genes and DNA. These V and J calls rely on TCRdb rather than the paper's analysis. For this sample the table gives fewer than 45,000 distinct CDR3 sequences, of which approximately 7% were detected only once. Around 43% of the sample is held by the ten biggest clonotypes.

This clonotype showed up just a few times. What this receptor recognizes is not known. Nothing much larger sits one base from this clone, and base qualities are not available. The rearrangement combines TRBV5-1 with TRBJ2-6; the D gene assignment is ambiguous. Sequences were derived from PBMCs, sampled at surgery. The TCR was taken from a female donor with early-stage non-small cell lung cancer. The sequenced DNA is TGCGCCAGCAGCCTCCCGTTAGCCTCTGGGGCCAACGTCCTGACTTTC. This yields the protein CASSLPLASGANVLTF. Here the CDR3 is joined to the reference TRBV5-1 and TRBJ2-6 genes, and the full variable domain is: KAGVTQTPRYLIKTRGQQVTLSCSPISGHRSVSWYQQTPGQGLQFLFEYFSETQRNKGNFPGRFSGRQFSNSRSEMNVSTLELGDSALYLCASSLPLASGANVLTFGAGSRLTVL.